The source of this T cell receptor (beta chain) is a study of T cells in Graves' hyperthyroidism and ophthalmopathy. Overall study: The initial diagnosis was the point when peripheral blood was collected, ahead of any treatment.

The CDR3 extends over 13 amino acids. The germline V gene has CDR1 MNHEY and CDR2 SVGAGI. V lost 5 bases and J lost 6; bases outside the gene matches: 3. In this sample, this clonotype turned up many times. Amplification of TCR beta CDR3 regions used RNA as the template. TCR CDR3 underwent first-round RT-PCR with the HTBI primer set. TCRdb passed the multiplex PCR reads through MiXCR, listing each CDR3 protein once. The profile shows approximately 250,000 distinct CDR3 sequences, about 25% of them singletons. The sample consisted of blood. The chain uses TRBV6-5 and TRBJ2-5; 10 nucleotides agree with TRBD1. The clonotype comes from a woman in her thirties or forties with Graves' ophthalmopathy. The CDR3 DNA reads TGTGCCAGCAGTCCGGGACAGGGGCAGACCCAGTACTTC. It is translated as CASSPGQGQTQYF.